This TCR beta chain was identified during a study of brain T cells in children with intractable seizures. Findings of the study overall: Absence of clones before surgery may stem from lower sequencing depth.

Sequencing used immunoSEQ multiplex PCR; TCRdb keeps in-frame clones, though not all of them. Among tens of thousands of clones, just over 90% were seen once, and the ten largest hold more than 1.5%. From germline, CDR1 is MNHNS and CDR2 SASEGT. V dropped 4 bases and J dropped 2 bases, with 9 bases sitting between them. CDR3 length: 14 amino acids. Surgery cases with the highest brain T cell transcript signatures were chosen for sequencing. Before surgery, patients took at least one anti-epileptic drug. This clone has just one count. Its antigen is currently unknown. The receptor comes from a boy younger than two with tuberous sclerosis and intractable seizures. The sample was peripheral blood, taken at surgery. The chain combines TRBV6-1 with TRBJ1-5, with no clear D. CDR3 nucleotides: TGTGCCAGCAGTGGAGCAGGCGGCAATCAGCCCCAGCATTTT. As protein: CASSGAGGNQPQHF.